This TCR beta chain was obtained from a study of response to subunit inactivated influenza vaccine. TCRdb processed the RT-PCR reads anew with MiXCR; each CDR3 protein has one entry. The sample shows about 300,000 distinct CDR3 sequences, about 20% of them seen only once. This clonotype was seen a few times. Its antigen is not identified. Overall study findings and caveats: New T cells are recruited in small numbers by each seasonal influenza vaccination, according to the authors' suggestion.

This CDR3 contains 16 residues. Trimming stripped 3 bases from V and 6 bases from J, with 20 bases between. Germline values: CDR1 LNHDA, CDR2 SQIVND (reference sequence). Sequencing used PBMCs from blood, obtained approximately 20 months after vaccination. The clonotype originates from a man between 50 and 75 years old who received an inactivated influenza vaccine. V is TRBV19 and J is TRBJ1-1; D gene unclear. The CDR3 is CASSIPRKLPNPEAFF. The CDR3 coding sequence is TGTGCCAGTAGTATCCCCCGAAAACTACCCAACCCTGAAGCTTTCTTT.